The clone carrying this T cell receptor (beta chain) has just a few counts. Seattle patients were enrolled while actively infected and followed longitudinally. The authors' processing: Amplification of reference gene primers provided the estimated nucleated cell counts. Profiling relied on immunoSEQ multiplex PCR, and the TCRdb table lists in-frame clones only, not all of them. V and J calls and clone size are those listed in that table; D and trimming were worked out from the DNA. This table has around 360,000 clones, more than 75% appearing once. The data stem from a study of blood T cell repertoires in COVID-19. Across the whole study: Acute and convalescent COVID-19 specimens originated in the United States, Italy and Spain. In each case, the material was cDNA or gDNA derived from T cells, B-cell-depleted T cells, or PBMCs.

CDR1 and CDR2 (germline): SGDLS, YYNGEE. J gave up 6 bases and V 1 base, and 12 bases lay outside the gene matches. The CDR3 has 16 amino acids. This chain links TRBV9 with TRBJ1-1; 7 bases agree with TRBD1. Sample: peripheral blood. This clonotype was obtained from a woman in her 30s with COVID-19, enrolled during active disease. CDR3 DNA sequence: TGTGCCAGCAGCGTATCCCAACAGGGGATTTTGGCTGAAGCTTTCTTT. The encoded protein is CASSVSQQGILAEAFF.